The source of this TCR beta chain is a study of blood T cell repertoires in COVID-19. Study-wide background: Italy, Spain and the United States were the sources of the convalescent and acute COVID-19 samples.

This clone was detected once. The protocol was immunoSEQ multiplex PCR, while the TCRdb copy is restricted to in-frame clones and leaves out a portion. Here the sample spans a few hundred thousand clones, around 83% being singletons. Patients of the Seattle cohort, enrolled during active infection, were followed longitudinally. The TCR comes from a woman in her 70s with COVID-19, enrolled during active disease. Sequenced sample: peripheral blood.

The CDR3: CASSRPAGGNADTQYF. In DNA, the CDR3 is TGCGCCAGCAGTCGCCCCGCAGGGGGCAACGCAGATACGCAGTATTTT. The gene calls are TRBV10-2 and TRBJ2-3; 8 bases are a match to TRBD1. Germline V gene lookup returns CDR1 WSHSY and CDR2 SAAADI. This CDR3 comprises 16 residues. V dropped 5 bases and J dropped 4; count of bases not matched to a gene: 11.